Sequencing of this TCR beta chain was carried out in a study of T cells after yellow fever vaccination. The V gene's germline CDR1 is ENHRY and CDR2 SYGVKD. V was shortened by 0 bases and J by 0 bases, with 11 bases between the two germline ends. The CDR3 extends over 17 amino acids. One entry per CDR3 protein results from TCRdb running MiXCR on the 5' RACE reads. Of some 600,000 distinct CDR3 sequences in the sample, around an eighth are singletons; the top ten hold about 15%. The J gene is TRBJ2-2, the V gene TRBV10-3; D remains ambiguous. The source is a young man who received the YFV17D yellow fever vaccine. Sequenced material: PBMCs, taken on the day of the yellow fever booster vaccination. The CDR3 loop is CAISESQENSNTGELFF. In nucleotides, the CDR3 is TGTGCCATCAGTGAGTCCCAAGAGAATTCGAACACCGGGGAGCTGTTTTTT.